This T cell receptor (beta chain) was captured in a study of cytomegalovirus exposure and HLA in healthy donors. V shed 4 bases and J shed 5 bases, with 9 bases lying between them. Germline assignment: CDR1 SGHRS and CDR2 YFSETQ. CDR3 size: 12 residues. In its sample, this clone was seen a few times. The PCR ran on 60 Vbeta and 13 Jbeta primers. Data came from immunoSEQ multiplex PCR; TCRdb stores just in-frame clones and leaves some out. The sample has around 140,000 clones, roughly four fifths seen once. The sample was PBMCs. This receptor was obtained from a woman aged 45-60 years in good health and CMV-seropositive. The V gene is TRBV5-1, the J gene TRBJ2-5, with D possibly being TRBD2 (5 bases). In DNA, the CDR3 is TGCGCCAGCAGCCTGAGAGGGGAGACCCAGTACTTC. Translated, it gives CASSLRGETQYF.